This T cell receptor (beta chain) stems from a study of lymphopenia after photon versus proton radiotherapy (dated by TCRdb to 2018 to 2020). Context from the whole study: The study compared the immunological effects of photon versus proton radiation therapy in patients with gastrointestinal tumors who developed high-grade lymphopenia. The roughly 18 patients in the cohort had gastrointestinal tumors, were treated with either photon or proton therapy, and subsequently developed lymphopenia. The goal of the study was to characterize the differences between the two radiation modalities in how they affect the immune system.

Remarks on this clone: Its antigen is currently not known. Per-base quality was not reported, and no clone a single base away is much larger than it.

The CDR3 measures 11 amino acids from cysteine to phenylalanine. This entry keeps only the CDR3 DNA: 33 bases, framed from base 1. The germline ends are 7 bases apart after V is trimmed by 4 bases and J by 4 bases. From the germline V gene, CDR1 is SQVTM and CDR2 is ANQGSEA. The full study reports these points: The survival association was assessed only in patients who died, and better survival with proton therapy was presented by the authors as a possibility rather than a demonstrated result. Proton-treated patients stayed relatively stable during treatment, while photon-treated patients lost naive T cells and TCR diversity and gained effector/memory populations. Across the cohort, among patients who died, a greater drop in TCR diversity after the nadir was inversely correlated with overall survival time. After the lymphocyte count nadir, repertoires from photon-treated patients showed oligoclonal expansion, particularly of CD8+ Temra cells, and this expansion drove the decline in diversity.

Libraries were made using the immunoSEQ multiplex PCR assay. Alongside multiparametric flow cytometry, deep sequencing of rearranged TCR beta loci was used to profile the T cell repertoires. TCRdb limited this immuneACCESS table to in-frame rearrangements with V and J called. A share of clones is missing; checked studies link under half to unresolved V genes, and the rest is unexplained. Within this sample are some 33,000 clones, with under 90% of them counted one time only. Less than 7% of the sample belongs to the ten largest clones. The starting material was peripheral blood, obtained from a patient treated with photon-based radiotherapy. The chain is encoded by TRBV29-1 joined to TRBJ2-5; the D segment cannot be called with confidence. This receptor was identified in a woman aged 50 to 60 with pancreatic cancer. The CDR3 loop reads CSVARGETQYF. The DNA is as follows: TGCAGCGTTGCCCGAGGAGAGACCCAGTACTTC.